These T cell receptor beta chains were read from a single sample in a study of blood T cell repertoires in COVID-19. Profiling relied on immunoSEQ multiplex PCR, and the TCRdb table lists in-frame clones only, not all of them. The sample shows around 330,000 clones, 87% of them seen only once. The sample taken for sequencing was PBMCs or T cells enriched from blood (not recorded which). The receptors come from a woman aged 18-29 years who had recovered from COVID-19. Both conserved end residues are trimmed from each CDR3.

>TRBV6-5|TRBJ1-1
ASSRQALNTEAF
>TRBV7-8|TRBJ1-6
ASSPALSGGKGSPLH
>TRBV18|TRBJ2-1
ASSPTRGDNEQF
>TRBV28|TRBJ1-6
ASSLFATGAYNSPLH
>TRBV10-3|TRBJ2-3
AISGETDTQY
>TRBV11-2|TRBJ2-1
ASSFNRGLFYNEQF
>TRBV7-2|TRBJ2-7
ASSRGLAGDEQY
>TRBV7-3|TRBJ2-1
ASSLTGGEEQF
>TRBV5-1|TRBJ2-5
ASRTGDQETQY
>TRBV14|TRBJ1-1
ASSLIDARFMNTEAF
>TRBV19|TRBJ2-5
ASIWDFQETQY
>TRBV9|TRBJ2-7
ASSKGDFRYEQY
>TRBV5-5|TRBJ1-3
ASRKDTSSGNTIY
>TRBV5-1|TRBJ2-7
ASSEGQHYEQY
>TRBV19|TRBJ1-5
ASSIGAQPQH
>TRBV19|TRBJ1-2
ASSIPGKDYGYT
>TRBV5-6|TRBJ1-4
ASSLVDRGRVGEKLF
>TRBV7-2|TRBJ2-7
ASSSQTGIGPYEQY
>TRBV5-1|TRBJ2-1
ASSFPGQYNEQF
>TRBV7-2|TRBJ1-1
ASSSQQGSTEAF
>TRBV11-2|TRBJ2-7
ASSDRPGQGTYEQY
>TRBV25-1|TRBJ2-1
ASSDRLGAPMNEQF
>TRBV25-1|TRBJ1-1
ASSEFGRLNTEAF
>TRBV6-2/TRBV6-3|TRBJ1-2
ASSYLDRTNYGYT
>TRBV7-3|TRBJ1-1
ASSSFSLANTEAF
>TRBV5-1|TRBJ1-5
ASSSGVGGNQPQH